A single sample is the source of the 5 T cell receptor beta chains below, sequenced in a study of blood T cell repertoires in COVID-19. The data were produced by immunoSEQ multiplex PCR, yet TCRdb's version contains in-frame clones alone and is incomplete. The data show about 65,000 clones, with 93% seen just once and approximately 2.6% held by the top ten. The sequencing input was peripheral blood. The receptor set was obtained from a man in his 70s with active COVID-19.

The chain joins TRBV27 to TRBJ1-6, with D perhaps TRBD1 (6 bases). Trimming took off 7 bases at V and 7 bases at J, with 8 bases between the two ends. The CDR3 has 12 residues. CDR1 is MNHEY, CDR2 SMNVEV, per germline (reference sequence). The CDR3: CASTDRNSPLHF. In nucleotides, the CDR3 is TGTGCCAGCACCGACAGGAATTCACCCCTCCACTTT.

The chain carries TRBV9 and TRBJ2-5; possibly TRBD2 for D (6 bases). The CDR3 extends over 16 amino acids. Trimming took off 0 bases at V and 4 bases at J, with 16 bases between the two ends. Per germline, CDR1 SGDLS and CDR2 YYNGEE. CDR3 protein: CASSVGVALAGETQYF. DNA for the CDR3: TGTGCCAGCAGCGTAGGTGTGGCACTAGCAGGAGAGACCCAGTACTTC.

This clone was counted only a few times. The chain's CDR3 is CASSFTYEQYF. CDR3 DNA: TGTGCCAGCAGCTTCACCTACGAGCAGTACTTC. The chain is built from TRBV13 and TRBJ2-7; no clear D. This CDR3 is 11 amino acids long. V lost 3 bases and J 2 bases, leaving 2 bases between the germline ends. Germline CDR1 and CDR2: PRHDT and FYEKMQ (reference sequence).

J is TRBJ2-3 and V is TRBV19; D might be TRBD2 (5 bases). Trimming pared 3 bases from V and 3 bases from J, leaving 10 bases between. Germline lookup yields CDR1 LNHDA and CDR2 SQIVND (reference sequence). This CDR3 region has 14 residues. The CDR3 sequence is CASSMLGATDTQYF. Written as DNA, the CDR3 is TGTGCCAGTAGTATGCTGGGAGCGACAGATACGCAGTATTTT.

The genes are TRBV24-1 and TRBJ1-1, with D maybe TRBD1 (6 bases). CDR1 KGHDR and CDR2 SFDVKD come from the germline V gene. V lost 4 bases and J lost 5, with 22 bases in between. The CDR3 sequence is 17 residues long. The chain's CDR3 is CATSDPGGAGGRTEAFF. The CDR3 DNA is TGTGCCACCAGTGACCCCGGGGGGGCGGGAGGTAGGACTGAAGCTTTCTTT.